This passage covers 24 T cell receptor beta chains from one sample sequenced in a study of T cell responses to AZD1222 COVID-19 vaccine. Data came from immunoSEQ multiplex PCR; TCRdb stores just in-frame clones and leaves some out. The sample holds 130,000 to 150,000 clones, about 92% seen once. Sequenced here: peripheral blood, sampled after recovery from COVID-19. These receptors were obtained from an adult who had recovered from COVID-19.

V gene TRBV6-5 combines with J gene TRBJ2-2, with D unresolved. Germline V lookup: CDR1 MNHEY, CDR2 SVGAGI. Trimming left V 7 bases short and J 0 bases short, with 12 bases between. This CDR3 is built from 15 residues. For the CDR3, the DNA is TGTGCCAGCACAAAGGGCCGACCGAACACCGGGGAGCTGTTTTTT. Amino acids: CASTKGRPNTGELFF.

The rearrangement joins TRBV3-1 (or the pseudogene TRBV3-2) to TRBJ1-4; possible D gene TRBD1, 5 bases. The CDR3 loop spans 17 amino acids. Germline-derived CDR1 and CDR2 are LGHDT and YNNKEL (reference sequence). The V and J ends lost 4 bases and 5 bases respectively, with 20 bases between them. Here the CDR3 DNA reads TGTGCCAGCAGCCCCCGCCGGTGGGGGGTCTTGAATGAAAAACTGTTTTTT. Protein sequence: CASSPRRWGVLNEKLFF.

This clone was observed a single time. The genes are TRBV28 and TRBJ2-1; D may be TRBD2 (6 bases). CDR1 and CDR2 (germline): MDHEN, SYDVKM. V shed 6 bases and J shed 6 bases, with 18 bases lying between them. The CDR3 has 15 residues. The CDR3 is CASRLTGASGNEQFF. DNA of the CDR3: TGTGCCAGCAGACTAACGGGAGCCTCCGGCAATGAGCAGTTCTTC.

The chain combines TRBV7-3 with TRBJ1-1; perhaps TRBD1 as D (5 bases). CDR3 size: 11 residues. Germline CDR1 reads SGHTA; CDR2 reads FQGTGA. Trimming took off 5 bases at V and 5 bases at J, with 6 bases between the two ends. The CDR3 protein is CASSGGTEAFF. The CDR3, as DNA: TGTGCCAGCAGCGGGGGTACTGAAGCTTTCTTT.

This chain's CDR3 is CASSIAEGKHF. As DNA, the CDR3 is TGTGCCAGTAGTATAGCTGAGGGGAAGCATTTT. This chain links TRBV19 with TRBJ1-5, with a weak D call TRBD1 (5 bases). CDR3 size: 11 residues. The germline V gene has CDR1 LNHDA and CDR2 SQIVND (reference sequence). Between the trimmed V and J ends, which lost 1 base and 14 bases, there was a span of 9 bases.

The chain couples TRBV30 to TRBJ1-2; no firm D call. There are 12 residues in the CDR3. The V gene lost 0 bases and the J gene lost 4 bases, with 6 bases spanning the gap. CDR1 is GTSNPN and CDR2 is SVGIG in the germline V gene (reference sequence). CDR3 nucleotides: TGTGCCTGGAGTGTAAAGGGCTATGGCTACACCTTC. As protein: CAWSVKGYGYTF.

This chain uses TRBV6-5 with TRBJ2-1; D might be TRBD2 (6 bases). The CDR3 is made up of 15 amino acids. CDR1 is MNHEY, CDR2 SVGAGI, per germline. V dropped 2 bases and J dropped 1 base, with 9 bases sitting between them. Here the CDR3 reads CASSYDGGSYNEQFF. As DNA, the CDR3 is TGTGCCAGCAGTTACGACGGGGGATCCTACAATGAGCAGTTCTTC.

The chain has TRBV18 and TRBJ1-4, with 7 bases identical to TRBD1. Germline lookup yields CDR1 KGHSH and CDR2 LQKENI. The junction had 6 bases not matched to a gene; V was cut back by 0 bases and J by 14 bases. The CDR3 extends over 13 amino acids. CDR3 region: CASSPPFGTALFF. In nucleotides, the CDR3 is TGTGCCAGCTCACCACCGTTTGGGACAGCCCTGTTTTTT.

The V and J genes are TRBV19 and TRBJ1-4; 8 bases are shared with TRBD1. Looked up from germline, CDR1 is LNHDA and CDR2 is SQIVND (reference sequence). After removal of 5 bases from V and 0 bases from J, the junction contained 5 bases not matched to a gene. The length of the CDR3 is 16 residues. The CDR3 sequence: CASSGQGLTTNEKLFF. Here the CDR3 DNA reads TGTGCCAGTAGTGGACAGGGACTTACAACTAATGAAAAACTGTTTTTT.

This chain uses TRBV28 with TRBJ2-7, with TRBD2 matching 8 bases. This CDR3 spans 17 amino acids. V dropped 5 bases and J dropped 3; count of bases not matched to a gene: 15. Per germline, CDR1 MDHEN and CDR2 SYDVKM. The CDR3 is CASSKRASGLRGYEQYF. Here the CDR3 DNA reads TGTGCCAGCAGTAAGCGGGCTAGCGGGCTTAGAGGCTACGAGCAGTACTTC. Full variable domain (remainder filled in from reference TRBV28 and TRBJ2-7): DVKVTQSSRYLVKRTGEKVFLECVQDMDHENMFWYRQDPGLGLRLIYFSYDVKMKEKGDIPEGYSVSREKKERFSLILESASTNQTSMYLCASSKRASGLRGYEQYFGPGTRLTVT.

The chain uses TRBV20-1 and TRBJ1-1, with D maybe TRBD1 (6 bases). Deletions cut 3 bases from V and 1 base from J, with 12 bases between. The V gene's germline CDR1 is DFQATT and CDR2 SNEGSKA (reference sequence). CDR3 length equals 14 residues. The CDR3, as DNA: TGCAGTGCTAGTGGGGGGGGCCCGAACACTGAAGCTTTCTTT. Amino acid sequence: CSASGGGPNTEAFF.

The chain is built from TRBV6-1 and TRBJ1-3; unclear D gene. The CDR3 spans 15 residues. The germline gives CDR1 MNHNS, CDR2 SASEGT. V was clipped by 0 bases and J by 8 bases, with 14 bases between them. The CDR3 DNA follows: TGTGCCAGCAGTGAAGCGTCCTCCACGGGAGACACCATATATTTT. It is translated as CASSEASSTGDTIYF.

This sequence joins TRBV24-1 and TRBJ2-1; 14 bases line up with TRBD2. The trim removed 2 bases at V and 7 bases at J, leaving 3 bases unmatched. Germline lookup yields CDR1 KGHDR and CDR2 SFDVKD. CDR3 size: 16 residues. The CDR3 loop reads CATSDYGTSGRNEQFF. DNA of the CDR3: TGTGCCACCAGTGATTATGGGACTAGCGGGAGAAATGAGCAGTTCTTC.

The chain combines TRBV30 with TRBJ1-6; tentative D call: TRBD1 (5 bases). The CDR3 extends over 14 amino acids. CDR1 and CDR2 (germline): GTSNPN, SVGIG (reference sequence). Trimming removed 5 bases at V and 4 bases at J, with 12 bases between. Here the CDR3 reads CAWRFGGYNSPLHF. DNA for the CDR3: TGTGCCTGGCGCTTCGGGGGGTATAATTCACCCCTCCACTTT. Complete variable domain (other parts from reference TRBV30 and TRBJ1-6): SQTIHQWPATLVQPVGSPLSLECTVEGTSNPNLYWYRQAAGRGLQLLFYSVGIGQISSEVPQNLSASRPQDRQFILSSKKLLLSDSGFYLCAWRFGGYNSPLHFGNGTRLTVT.

This clone was seen a single time. V is TRBV5-6 and J is TRBJ1-6; unclear D gene. Trimming took off 4 bases at V and 0 bases at J, with 14 bases between the two ends. The CDR3 contains 17 residues. The germline V gene has CDR1 SGHDT and CDR2 YYEEEE. The CDR3 loop reads CASSLRTVSSYNSPLHF. CDR3 in DNA: TGTGCCAGCAGCCTGAGGACCGTTAGCTCCTATAATTCACCCCTCCACTTT.

The chain is built from TRBV10-3 and TRBJ2-4; D assignment may be TRBD1 or TRBD2 (5 bases each). V gave up 2 bases and J gave up 9 bases, with 17 bases separating them. This CDR3 spans 15 amino acids. Germline values: CDR1 ENHRY, CDR2 SYGVKD. CDR3 protein: CAISERGTRSGIQYF. The DNA of the CDR3 is TGTGCCATCAGTGAGCGTGGGACCAGATCGGGCATTCAGTACTTC.

The J gene is TRBJ2-2, the V gene TRBV15, with TRBD1 as a possible D gene (5 bases). CDR3 length equals 16 residues. From germline, CDR1 is LNHNV and CDR2 YYDKDF (reference sequence). Trimming took 3 bases from V and 1 from J, leaving 12 bases between them. The CDR3 region is CATSRARVENTGELFF. CDR3 nucleotides: TGTGCCACCAGCAGGGCCAGGGTCGAGAACACCGGGGAGCTGTTTTTT.

This chain links TRBV4-2 with TRBJ2-7, with D tentatively TRBD2 (6 bases). This CDR3 has 18 residues. The germline V and J ends were trimmed by 1 base and 0 bases, with 19 bases remaining between them. Germline V gives CDR1 LGHNA, CDR2 YNFKEQ. CDR3: CASSQVSTRGAGSYEQYF. In DNA form, the CDR3 reads TGTGCCAGCAGCCAAGTTTCGACTAGGGGTGCGGGCTCCTACGAGCAGTACTTC.

This sequence joins TRBV6-5 and TRBJ1-2; D remains unclear. V was shortened by 4 bases and J by 5 bases, with 11 bases between the two germline ends. Germline CDR1 is MNHEY and CDR2 is SVGAGI. The CDR3 runs 13 residues. The CDR3: CASSSPPGYGYTF. DNA for the CDR3: TGTGCCAGCAGTTCCCCCCCCGGGTATGGCTACACCTTC.

The chain combines TRBV5-8 with TRBJ2-1, with D perhaps matching TRBD1 (6 bases). The CDR3 extends over 14 amino acids. Germline V lookup: CDR1 SGHTS, CDR2 YDEGEE. The germline V and J ends were trimmed by 1 base and 7 bases, with 12 bases remaining between them. The CDR3 here is CASSLFTGLNEQFF. CDR3 nucleotide sequence: TGTGCCAGCAGCTTGTTCACAGGGTTGAATGAGCAGTTCTTC.

The rearrangement links TRBV15 to TRBJ1-2; possible D gene TRBD1, 5 bases. V gave up 0 bases and J gave up 4 bases, with 18 bases separating them. The CDR3 has 17 residues. Germline CDR1 and CDR2: LNHNV and YYDKDF (reference sequence). The CDR3 protein is CATSRDGDGFITYGYTF. The CDR3 DNA follows: TGTGCCACCAGCAGAGATGGGGACGGATTTATTACCTATGGCTACACCTTC.

V usage is TRBV6-2 or TRBV6-3 and J usage is TRBJ1-5; D gene uncertain. This CDR3 is 14 amino acids long. V was cut by 6 bases and J by 1 base, with 10 bases left in between. Looked up from germline, CDR1 is MNHEY and CDR2 is SVGEGT. CDR3 loop: CASSPTNSNQPQHF. CDR3 DNA sequence: TGTGCCAGCAGCCCTACTAACAGCAATCAGCCCCAGCATTTT.

The chain couples TRBV28 to TRBJ1-6; D not resolved. Germline-derived CDR1 and CDR2 are MDHEN and SYDVKM. V dropped 2 bases and J dropped 11 bases, with 10 bases sitting between them. The CDR3 has 13 amino acids. CDR3 amino acids: CASSLPDVTPLHF. The DNA of the CDR3 is TGTGCCAGCAGTTTACCCGACGTGACACCCCTCCACTTT. The full variable domain, rest sourced from reference TRBV28 and TRBJ1-6, is DVKVTQSSRYLVKRTGEKVFLECVQDMDHENMFWYRQDPGLGLRLIYFSYDVKMKEKGDIPEGYSVSREKKERFSLILESASTNQTSMYLCASSLPDVTPLHFGNGTRLTVT.

The chain carries TRBV5-1 and TRBJ2-7; TRBD2 is a possible D gene (5 bases). Germline V gene data show CDR1 as SGHRS and CDR2 as YFSETQ. The CDR3 loop spans 14 amino acids. V was shortened by 6 bases and J by 2 bases, with 15 bases between the two germline ends. This CDR3 reads CASKPWTGTYEQYF. The CDR3 DNA reads TGCGCCAGCAAACCGTGGACTGGAACCTACGAGCAGTACTTC.